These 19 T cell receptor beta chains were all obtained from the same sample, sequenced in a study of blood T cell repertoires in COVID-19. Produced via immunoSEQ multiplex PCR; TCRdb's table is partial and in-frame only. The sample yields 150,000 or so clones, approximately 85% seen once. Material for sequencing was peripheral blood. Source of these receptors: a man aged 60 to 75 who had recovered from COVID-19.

CDR3 amino acids: CASSLDPLGGIYEQYF. The CDR3 DNA sequence: TGTGCCAGCAGCTTAGATCCCCTGGGAGGAATCTACGAGCAGTACTTC. The gene calls are TRBV11-2 and TRBJ2-7; the D gene is possibly TRBD2 (6 bases). The CDR3 is 16 amino acids. Trimming removed 0 bases at V and 3 bases at J, with 15 bases between. Germline V gene lookup returns CDR1 SGHAT and CDR2 FQNNGV.

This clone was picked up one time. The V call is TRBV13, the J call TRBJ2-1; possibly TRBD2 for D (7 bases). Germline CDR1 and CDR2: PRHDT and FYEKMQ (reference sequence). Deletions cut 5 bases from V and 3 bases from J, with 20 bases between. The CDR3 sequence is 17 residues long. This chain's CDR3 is CASSPLREGGVYNEQFF. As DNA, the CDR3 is TGTGCCAGCAGCCCCTTAAGAGAAGGGGGGGTCTACAATGAGCAGTTCTTC.

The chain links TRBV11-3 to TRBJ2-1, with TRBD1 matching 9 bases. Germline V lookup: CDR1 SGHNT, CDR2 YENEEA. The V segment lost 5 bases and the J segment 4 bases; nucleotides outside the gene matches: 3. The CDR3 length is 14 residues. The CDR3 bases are TGTGCCAGCAGCCACGGACAGGGGTACAATGAGCAGTTCTTC. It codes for CASSHGQGYNEQFF.

The CDR3, as DNA: TGTGCCAGCAGCCAAGTTTTTCCGAGACAGATAGTCTACGAGCAGTACTTC. It specifies CASSQVFPRQIVYEQYF. This chain connects TRBV4-2 to TRBJ2-7; D might be TRBD1 (5 bases). Germline V gene data show CDR1 as LGHNA and CDR2 as YNFKEQ. V was clipped by 1 base and J by 3 bases, with 19 bases between them. CDR3 length: 17 amino acids.

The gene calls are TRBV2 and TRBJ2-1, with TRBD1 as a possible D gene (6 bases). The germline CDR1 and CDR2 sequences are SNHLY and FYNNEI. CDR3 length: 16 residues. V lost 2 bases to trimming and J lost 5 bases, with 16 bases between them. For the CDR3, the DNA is TGTGCCAGCAGTGAATGGGCCGGGACAAGTAACAATGAGCAGTTCTTC. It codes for CASSEWAGTSNNEQFF.

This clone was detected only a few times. CDR3 bases: TGTGCCAGCAGTTACCCCGCGGTATCCGGGACAGGAACCTACGAGCAGTACTTC. Translation gives CASSYPAVSGTGTYEQYF. The chain couples TRBV6-7 to TRBJ2-7; 8 bases are a match to TRBD1. TRBV6-7 is noted as an ORF with a role that remains uncertain. CDR3 length equals 18 residues. After removal of 2 bases from V and 2 bases from J, the junction contained 14 bases not matched to a gene.

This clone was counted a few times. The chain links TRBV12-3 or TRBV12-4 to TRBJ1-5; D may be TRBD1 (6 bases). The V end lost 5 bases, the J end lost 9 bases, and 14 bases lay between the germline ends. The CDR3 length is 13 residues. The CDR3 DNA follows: TGTGCCAGCAGTGCTCAGGGGTTGGGGCCCCAGCATTTT. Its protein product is CASSAQGLGPQHF.

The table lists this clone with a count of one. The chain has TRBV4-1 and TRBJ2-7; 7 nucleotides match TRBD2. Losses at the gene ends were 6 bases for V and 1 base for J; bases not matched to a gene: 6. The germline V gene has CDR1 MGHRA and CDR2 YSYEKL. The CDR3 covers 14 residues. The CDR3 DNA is TGCGCCAGCAGACGGGTCGGGGGGTCCTACGAGCAGTACTTC. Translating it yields CASRRVGGSYEQYF.

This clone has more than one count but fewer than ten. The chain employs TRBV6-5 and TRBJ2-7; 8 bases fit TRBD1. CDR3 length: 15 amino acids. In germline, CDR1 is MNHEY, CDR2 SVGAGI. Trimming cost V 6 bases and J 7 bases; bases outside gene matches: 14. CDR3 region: CASSGRTGSGGEQYF. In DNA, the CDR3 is TGTGCCAGCAGCGGAAGGACAGGGTCCGGAGGGGAGCAGTACTTC.

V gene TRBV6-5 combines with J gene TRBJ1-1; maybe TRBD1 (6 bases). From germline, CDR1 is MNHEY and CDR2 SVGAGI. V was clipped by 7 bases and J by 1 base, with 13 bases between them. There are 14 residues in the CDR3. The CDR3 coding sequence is TGTGCCAGCACTCCCTACAGGGAGAACACTGAAGCTTTCTTT. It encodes CASTPYRENTEAFF.

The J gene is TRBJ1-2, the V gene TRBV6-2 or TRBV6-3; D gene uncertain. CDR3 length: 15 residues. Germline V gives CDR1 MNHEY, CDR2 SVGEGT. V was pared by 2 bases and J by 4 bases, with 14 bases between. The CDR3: CASSYPPVGVYGYTF. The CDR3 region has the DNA TGTGCCAGCAGTTACCCCCCGGTCGGGGTCTATGGCTACACCTTC.

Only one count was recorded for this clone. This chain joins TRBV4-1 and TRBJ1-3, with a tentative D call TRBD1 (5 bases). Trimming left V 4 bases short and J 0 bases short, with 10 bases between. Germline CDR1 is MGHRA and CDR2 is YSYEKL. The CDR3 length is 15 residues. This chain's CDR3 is CASSLVQGSGNTIYF. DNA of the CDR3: TGCGCCAGCAGCCTTGTTCAGGGCTCTGGAAACACCATATATTTT.

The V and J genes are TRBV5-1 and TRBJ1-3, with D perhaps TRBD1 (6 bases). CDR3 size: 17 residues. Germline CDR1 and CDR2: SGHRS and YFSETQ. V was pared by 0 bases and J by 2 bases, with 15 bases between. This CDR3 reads CASSLEARTAAGNTIYF. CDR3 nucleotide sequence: TGCGCCAGCAGCTTGGAAGCGAGGACAGCTGCTGGAAACACCATATATTTT.

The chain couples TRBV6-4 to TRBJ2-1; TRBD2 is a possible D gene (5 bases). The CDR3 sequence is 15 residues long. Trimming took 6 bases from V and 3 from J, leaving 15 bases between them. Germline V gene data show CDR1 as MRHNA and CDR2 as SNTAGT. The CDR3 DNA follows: TGTGCCAGCAGCCGCGACTACAACCTCTACAATGAGCAGTTCTTC. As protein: CASSRDYNLYNEQFF.

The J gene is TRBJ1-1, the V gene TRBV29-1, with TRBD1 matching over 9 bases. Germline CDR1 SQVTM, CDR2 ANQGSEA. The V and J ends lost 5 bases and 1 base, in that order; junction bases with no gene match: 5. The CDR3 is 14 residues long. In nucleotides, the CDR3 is TGCAGCGTTTCCCTGGACAGGGGGAACACTGAAGCTTTCTTT. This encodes CSVSLDRGNTEAFF.

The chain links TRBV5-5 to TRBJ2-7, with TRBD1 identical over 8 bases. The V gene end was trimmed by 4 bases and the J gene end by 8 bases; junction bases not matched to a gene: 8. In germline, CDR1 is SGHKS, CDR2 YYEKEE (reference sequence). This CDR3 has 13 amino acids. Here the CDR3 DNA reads TGTGCCAGCAGCCCTCCCGGGACAGGAAAGCAGTACTTC. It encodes CASSPPGTGKQYF.

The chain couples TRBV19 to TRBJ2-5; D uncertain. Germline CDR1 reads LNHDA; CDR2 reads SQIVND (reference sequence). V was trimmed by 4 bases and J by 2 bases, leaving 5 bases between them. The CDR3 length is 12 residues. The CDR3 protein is CASSRQQETQYF. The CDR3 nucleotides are TGTGCCAGTAGTAGGCAGCAAGAGACCCAGTACTTC.

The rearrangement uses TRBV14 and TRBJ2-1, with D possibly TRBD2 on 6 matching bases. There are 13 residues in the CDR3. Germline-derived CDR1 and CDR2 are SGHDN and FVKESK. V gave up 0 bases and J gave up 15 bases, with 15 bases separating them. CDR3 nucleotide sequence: TGTGCCAGCAGCCAAGATGTCGGGGGTCCCCTGTTCTTC. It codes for CASSQDVGGPLFF.

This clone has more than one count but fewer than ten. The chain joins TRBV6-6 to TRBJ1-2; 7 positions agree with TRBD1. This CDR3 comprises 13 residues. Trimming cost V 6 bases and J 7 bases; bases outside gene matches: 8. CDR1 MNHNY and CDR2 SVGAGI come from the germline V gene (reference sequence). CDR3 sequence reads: CASSPTGEAGYTF. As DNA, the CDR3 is TGTGCCAGCAGCCCAACAGGGGAAGCTGGCTACACCTTC.